This T cell receptor beta chain was captured by sequencing in a study of vaccination and CD4 T cells after COVID-19. Study at large: Overlapping SARS-CoV-2, HCoV-NL63, HCoV-OC43 and HCoV-229E spike peptides stimulated the cells.

This CDR3 region has 14 residues. Germline trimming cut 6 bases from V and 5 bases from J; bases unmatched to any gene: 9. Germline lookup yields CDR1 SGHTA and CDR2 FQGNSA. Time point defined: late sampling 161 to 241 days after vaccination in three convalescent patients. Treatment: approximately 11-day PBMC culture with coronavirus spike peptide pools or control peptides (ViraFEST assay). This clonotype showed up just a few times. Its matching antigen is unknown. Sequenced with the Oncomine TCR Beta short-read assay was DNA taken from cultured CD4+ T cells. Via MiXCR, TCRdb re-called the PCR reads, giving one row per CDR3 protein. The sample lists about 23,000 distinct CDR3 sequences, 43% seen once, with approximately 5% in the top ten.

V and J are TRBV7-2 and TRBJ2-5; 7 nucleotides align to TRBD2. The specimen comprised CD4+ T cells from blood, cultured in vitro, sampled about 7 months after SARS-CoV-2 vaccination. The source of this sequence is a human donor who had recovered from COVID-19. This CDR3 is CASSSRAGAETQYF. DNA for the CDR3: TGTGCCAGCAGTTCACGGGCGGGAGCCGAGACCCAGTACTTC.